This TCR beta chain was recovered during a study of T-cell memory formation after mild COVID-19. Study summary: The two donors had largely donor-specific TCR clusters.

The study's findings and limits: Mainly CM and EM harbored the contracting CD4+ clones; mainly EMRA harbored the CD8+ ones. Confirmation was lacking for SARS-CoV-2 specificity of second-wave clones that peaked on day 37. Clones that contracted from day 15 to 85 were balanced CD4/CD8, while later expanders leaned CD4+.

Using its own MiXCR run on the 5' RACE reads, TCRdb lists one record per CDR3 protein. This table has nearly 250,000 distinct CDR3 sequences, 15% appearing once. This clonotype was seen a few times. Its antigen is not known. V was pared by 4 bases and J by 7 bases, with 10 bases between. In germline, CDR1 is MNHEY, CDR2 SVGAGI. This CDR3 is built from 13 residues. The rearrangement uses TRBV6-5 and TRBJ2-2; no clear D. The receptor was derived from an adult woman who had mild COVID-19 (a few samples of this study predate the infection). Cell type and time point are not known. Sequenced: PBMCs or a T cell subset sorted from them (not recorded which). The CDR3 region is CASSSPLGGELFF. The CDR3 DNA follows: TGTGCCAGCAGTTCCCCACTGGGCGGGGAGCTGTTTTTT.